Below, 16 T cell receptor beta chains from the same sample are listed, as sequenced in a study of blood T cell repertoires in COVID-19. Method: immunoSEQ multiplex PCR; TCRdb's copy keeps in-frame clones and lacks some. Among 7,000 to 9,500 clones listed, 65% to 90% were seen once. Material for sequencing was peripheral blood. These receptors came from a human donor in a cohort sampled during active COVID-19.

The CDR3 reads CASSLDAETSRMYEQYF. The DNA for the CDR3 is TGTGCCAGCAGCTTAGATGCGGAGACTAGCAGAATGTACGAGCAGTACTTC. This rearrangement joins TRBV11-2 to TRBJ2-7, with 7 bases identical to TRBD2. The CDR3 extends over 17 amino acids. The V and J ends lost 0 bases and 4 bases, in that order; junction bases with no gene match: 12. Per germline, CDR1 SGHAT and CDR2 FQNNGV.

The J gene is TRBJ2-3, the V gene TRBV5-8; 12 nucleotides agree with TRBD1. Germline-derived CDR1 and CDR2 are SGHTS and YDEGEE. The CDR3 extends over 17 amino acids. With V trimmed by 4 bases and J by 3 bases, 9 bases remained unmatched. CDR3 sequence (DNA): TGTGCCAGCAGCCCGGGACAGGGGGCAAAAACAACAGATACGCAGTATTTT. Amino acid sequence: CASSPGQGAKTTDTQYF.

The CDR3 DNA is TGCGCCAGCCTAGCCGGGGACAAAGAAAACATTCAGTACTTC. Encoded protein: CASLAGDKENIQYF. The gene calls are TRBV23-1 and TRBJ2-4, with D tentatively TRBD1 (6 bases). TRBV23-1 is annotated as an ORF whose role is uncertain. The CDR3 runs to 14 residues. V was cut by 8 bases and J by 5 bases, with 16 bases left in between.

J is TRBJ2-7 and V is TRBV27, with 7 bases aligning to TRBD1. The ends lost 4 bases at V and 3 bases at J; junction bases unmatched: 9. CDR1 is MNHEY and CDR2 is SMNVEV in the germline V gene (reference sequence). The CDR3 sequence is 15 residues long. Here the CDR3 DNA reads TGTGCCAGCAGTTATTCTGGGACAGCCGACTACGAGCAGTACTTC. Its protein product is CASSYSGTADYEQYF.

This clone has just a few counts. The rearrangement links TRBV4-3 to TRBJ2-2; a weak D match, TRBD1 (5 bases). CDR3 length equals 14 residues. V lost 0 bases and J lost 10, with 12 bases in between. Germline-derived CDR1 and CDR2 are LGHNA and YSLEER. CDR3 in DNA: TGCGCCAGCAGCCAAGACTTACCAGGGCAGGAGCTGTTTTTT. Translated: CASSQDLPGQELFF.

The chain carries TRBV7-2 and TRBJ2-3; 7 nucleotides line up with TRBD1. The J segment lost 3 bases and the V segment lost 2 bases, leaving 8 bases of the junction unmatched. Germline V gene data show CDR1 as SGHTA and CDR2 as FQGNSA. The CDR3 is made up of 16 amino acids. The CDR3 DNA reads as TGTGCCAGCAGCTTAACCGGACAGGTTAGGACAGATACGCAGTATTTT. Amino acid sequence: CASSLTGQVRTDTQYF.

V gene TRBV30 combines with J gene TRBJ2-3; 9 nucleotides align to TRBD2. Germline loops: CDR1 GTSNPN, CDR2 SVGIG (reference sequence). The CDR3 has 15 amino acids. After removal of 1 base from V and 5 bases from J, the junction contained 7 bases not matched to a gene. The CDR3 DNA reads as TGTGCCTGGAGTGGGGTAGCGGGAGTGGTAGATACGCAGTATTTT. Translating gives CAWSGVAGVVDTQYF.

CDR3 sequence (DNA): TGTGCCAGCAGCTTAGTTCAGGGGGAATCTGGAAACACCATATATTTT. Protein: CASSLVQGESGNTIYF. The chain links TRBV7-6 to TRBJ1-3, with TRBD1 identical over 7 bases. V lost 1 base and J lost 1; bases outside the gene matches: 4. CDR1 and CDR2 (germline): SGHVS, FNYEAQ. The CDR3 contains 16 residues.

V gene TRBV28 combines with J gene TRBJ2-6; the match to TRBD1 covers 7 bases. The CDR3 is 17 residues long. Germline assignment: CDR1 MDHEN and CDR2 SYDVKM. V was pared by 5 bases and J by 0 bases, with 7 bases of the junction left unmatched. This chain's CDR3 is CASSTRQGHSGANVLTF. CDR3 coding DNA: TGTGCCAGCAGTACAAGACAGGGCCACTCTGGGGCCAACGTCCTGACTTTC.

V gene TRBV4-1 combines with J gene TRBJ2-3; TRBD2 agrees at 10 bases. V was clipped by 0 bases and J by 1 base; unmatched bases: 13. The germline V gene has CDR1 MGHRA and CDR2 YSYEKL. The CDR3 totals 20 residues. CDR3 DNA: TGCGCCAGCAGCCAAGATCGGGCTAGCGGGAGAAAGCTCGGCACAGATACGCAGTATTTT. Its protein product is CASSQDRASGRKLGTDTQYF.

The chain is built from TRBV7-8 and TRBJ2-7; 7 bases are shared with TRBD2. The CDR3 runs 14 residues. Germline-derived CDR1 and CDR2 are SGHVS and FQNEAQ. V was pared by 5 bases and J by 2 bases, with 6 bases of the junction left unmatched. The CDR3 nucleotides are TGTGCCAGCAGCCCTAGCGGCCGGGCCTACGAGCAGTACTTC. Its translation: CASSPSGRAYEQYF.

The chain recombines TRBV29-1 with TRBJ1-2, with 8 positions matching TRBD1. The V gene end was trimmed by 7 bases and the J gene end by 2 bases; junction bases not matched to a gene: 3. Germline loops: CDR1 SQVTM, CDR2 ANQGSEA. The CDR3 runs to 12 residues. CDR3 sequence reads: CSDRTGNYGYTF. The CDR3 nucleotides are TGCAGCGACCGGACAGGGAACTATGGCTACACCTTC.

The chain recombines TRBV4-1 with TRBJ2-7; weak D call: TRBD2 (6 bases). V dropped 1 base and J dropped 0 bases, with 22 bases sitting between them. The V gene's germline CDR1 is MGHRA and CDR2 YSYEKL. This CDR3 has 19 residues. CDR3 sequence reads: CASSQGPGGSGTRSYEQYF. CDR3 nucleotide sequence: TGCGCCAGCAGCCAAGGACCCGGGGGATCCGGGACTCGCTCCTACGAGCAGTACTTC.

The genes are TRBV6-5 and TRBJ2-1; TRBD2 might be the D (5 bases). The CDR3 has 12 amino acids. Trimming pared 8 bases from V and 8 bases from J, leaving 13 bases between. CDR1 is MNHEY, CDR2 SVGAGI, per germline. In DNA, the CDR3 is TGTGCCAGCGGGAGAAATGTGTATGAGCAGTTCTTC. This sequence encodes CASGRNVYEQFF.

The chain is built from TRBV12-3 or TRBV12-4 and TRBJ1-1, with D perhaps TRBD1 (5 bases). Trimming took 3 bases from V and 7 from J, leaving 12 bases between them. The CDR3 is 13 residues long. The CDR3 DNA sequence: TGTGCCAGCAGTTTTTATATGGGGCTTGAAGCTTTCTTT. Translating it yields CASSFYMGLEAFF.

The J gene is TRBJ2-1, the V gene TRBV9; TRBD1 agrees at 12 bases. Germline-derived CDR1 and CDR2 are SGDLS and YYNGEE. CDR3 length equals 18 residues. J lost 3 bases, V lost 4 bases, and 11 bases had no gene match. CDR3 coding DNA: TGTGCCAGCAGCCCAACACCGGGACAGGGGGCAGGCTACAATGAGCAGTTCTTC. It codes for CASSPTPGQGAGYNEQFF. The full variable domain, rest sourced from reference TRBV9 and TRBJ2-1, is DSGVTQTPKHLITATGQRVTLRCSPRSGDLSVYWYQQSLDQGLQFLIQYYNGEERAKGNILERFSAQQFPDLHSELNLSSLELGDSALYFCASSPTPGQGAGYNEQFFGPGTRLTVL.